The clone carrying this TCR beta chain has a count of ten or more. Its antigen remains unknown. This specimen comes from a study of T-cell reconstitution after alpha-beta-depleted transplantation in children. Study-wide results and limits: Two months or so post-transplant, alpha-beta T cells reportedly derived from several hundred expanded graft clones. The high TCRbeta diversity at day 60 in some patients came from surviving recipient T cells and thymic progenitors. At the one-year point after transplant, T-cell counts and TCRbeta diversity were found to come mostly from T cells that had been newly produced.

The V and J ends lost 3 bases and 2 bases respectively, with 14 bases between them. Germline V gives CDR1 DFQATT, CDR2 SNEGSKA (reference sequence). This CDR3 spans 16 amino acids. Preparing the TCRbeta library involved the use of unique molecular identifiers. One entry per CDR3 protein, called by TCRdb with MiXCR from the PCR reads. Found here are about 580,000 distinct CDR3 sequences, 20% to 25% of them singletons; the top ten hold 12% to 15%. The chain is built from TRBV20-1 and TRBJ2-6; possibly TRBD2 for D (7 bases). The material sequenced was PBMCs, mostly from graft donor cells, taken 360 days after TCRalphabeta/CD19-depleted stem cell transplant. The source is a boy under two years old who had a stem cell transplant for acute myeloid leukemia, so the T cells may come from the graft donor. CDR3 loop: CSASGGLRPGANVLTF. In DNA, the CDR3 is TGCAGTGCTAGCGGGGGGCTACGCCCTGGGGCCAACGTCCTGACTTTC.